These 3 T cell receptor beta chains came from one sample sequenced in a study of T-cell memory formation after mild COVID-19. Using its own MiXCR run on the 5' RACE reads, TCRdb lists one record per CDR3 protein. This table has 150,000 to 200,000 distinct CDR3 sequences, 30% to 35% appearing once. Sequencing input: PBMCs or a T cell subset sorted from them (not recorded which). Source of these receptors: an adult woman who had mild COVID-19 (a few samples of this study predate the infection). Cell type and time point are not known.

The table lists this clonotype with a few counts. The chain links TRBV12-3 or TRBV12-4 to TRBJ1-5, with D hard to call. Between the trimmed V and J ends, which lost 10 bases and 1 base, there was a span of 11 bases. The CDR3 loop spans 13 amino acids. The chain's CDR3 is CATNTESNQPQHF. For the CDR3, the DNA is TGTGCCACCAACACGGAGAGCAATCAGCCCCAGCATTTT.

CDR3 in amino acids: CASSQDWRGVNYGYTF. The DNA for the CDR3 is TGCGCCAGCAGCCAAGATTGGCGGGGGGTCAACTATGGCTACACCTTC. The gene calls are TRBV4-3 and TRBJ1-2; D possibly corresponds to TRBD1 (5 bases). Germline lookup yields CDR1 LGHNA and CDR2 YSLEER. The CDR3 extends over 16 amino acids. Trimming removed 0 bases from V and 2 bases from J, with 13 bases in between.

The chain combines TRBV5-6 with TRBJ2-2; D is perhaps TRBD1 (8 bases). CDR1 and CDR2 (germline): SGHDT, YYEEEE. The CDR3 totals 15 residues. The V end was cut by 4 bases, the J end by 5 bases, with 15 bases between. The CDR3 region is CASSRTGRGTGELFF. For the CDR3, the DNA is TGTGCCAGCAGCCGGACAGGGCGGGGGACCGGGGAGCTGTTTTTT.